This T cell receptor beta chain was found in a study of cytomegalovirus exposure and HLA in healthy donors. Study observations and caveats: Under in vitro conditions, a few CMV-associated chains were confirmed as specific for CMV antigens.

It was with 60 Vbeta and 13 Jbeta primers that the PCR ran. Original methodology: Later analysis identified tens of millions of unique TCR beta chains, 8.5 million to 13 million shared. Profiling relied on immunoSEQ multiplex PCR, and the TCRdb table lists in-frame clones only, not all of them. V and J calls and clone size are copied from that table; D and trimming were computed from the DNA. The sample records 100,000 to 120,000 clones, approximately 82% being singletons. Per germline, CDR1 LGHNA and CDR2 YSLEER. V dropped 1 base and J dropped 4 bases, with 14 bases sitting between them. The CDR3 spans 15 residues. As concerns this clone: Its antigen is unknown.

The genes are TRBV4-3 and TRBJ2-7; tentatively, D is TRBD1 (6 bases). Material: PBMCs. The clonotype originates from a young man in good health and CMV-seropositive. CDR3 bases: TGCGCCAGCAGCCAAGGATACAGGGCCGCTTACGAGCAGTACTTC. Translating gives CASSQGYRAAYEQYF.